Presented here are 25 T cell receptor beta chains from one specimen sequenced in a study of blood T cell repertoires in COVID-19. Assay: immunoSEQ multiplex PCR; the TCRdb copy retains only in-frame clones and omits some. The sample has some 260,000 clones, approximately 90% seen once. Sequencing was performed on peripheral blood. The receptors derive from a woman aged 40 to 50 who had recovered from COVID-19.

The rearrangement joins TRBV4-3 to TRBJ2-2; TRBD2 matches at 7 bases. V lost 4 bases, J lost 4 bases, and 9 bases stayed unmatched. The CDR3 is 16 residues long. Looked up from germline, CDR1 is LGHNA and CDR2 is YSLEER. CDR3 sequence reads: CASSRTSGMVTGELFF. CDR3 sequence (DNA): TGCGCCAGCAGCCGCACCAGCGGGATGGTCACCGGGGAGCTGTTTTTT.

The chain recombines TRBV9 with TRBJ1-4, with a tentative D call TRBD1 (5 bases). V was clipped by 0 bases and J by 5 bases, with 11 bases between them. Germline V gives CDR1 SGDLS, CDR2 YYNGEE. This CDR3 has 15 amino acids. CDR3 coding DNA: TGTGCCAGCAGCGTAGGGGGCGTTTACAATGAAAAACTGTTTTTT. This encodes CASSVGGVYNEKLFF. The full variable domain, its missing parts supplied by reference TRBV9 and TRBJ1-4, is DSGVTQTPKHLITATGQRVTLRCSPRSGDLSVYWYQQSLDQGLQFLIQYYNGEERAKGNILERFSAQQFPDLHSELNLSSLELGDSALYFCASSVGGVYNEKLFFGSGTQLSVL.

This rearrangement joins TRBV10-2 to TRBJ1-2, with TRBD1 identical over 7 bases. The ends lost 9 bases at V and 3 bases at J; junction bases unmatched: 7. The CDR3 consists of 13 residues. Germline lookup yields CDR1 WSHSY and CDR2 SAAADI. The CDR3: CASSGQTHYGYTF. Here the CDR3 DNA reads TGCGCCAGTTCGGGACAGACCCACTATGGCTACACCTTC.

The CDR3: CASSPMAVNYGYTF. The CDR3 DNA reads TGTGCCAGCAGCCCCATGGCGGTCAACTATGGCTACACCTTC. The chain recombines TRBV14 with TRBJ1-2; no reliable D call. The CDR3 contains 14 residues. The germline V gene encodes CDR1 SGHDN and CDR2 FVKESK. Trimming removed 4 bases at V and 2 bases at J, with 11 bases between.

This chain joins TRBV9 and TRBJ2-2; weak D call: TRBD2 (7 bases). The germline CDR1 and CDR2 sequences are SGDLS and YYNGEE. V lost 0 bases, J lost 8 bases, and 14 bases lay in between. This CDR3 is 15 amino acids long. CDR3: CASSVVGGGSGELFF. As DNA, the CDR3 is TGTGCCAGCAGCGTAGTTGGCGGGGGCTCGGGGGAGCTGTTTTTT.

This clone has a single count. This sequence joins TRBV6-6 and TRBJ1-5; tentatively, D is TRBD1 (6 bases). Trimming pared 2 bases from V and 2 bases from J, leaving 10 bases between. The CDR3 sequence is 15 residues long. Germline V gene sequence: CDR1 MNHNY, CDR2 SVGAGI (reference sequence). CDR3 coding DNA: TGTGCCAGCAGTTACGACAGGCTACGCAATCAGCCCCAGCATTTT. This sequence encodes CASSYDRLRNQPQHF.

The genes are TRBV5-4 and TRBJ1-3; TRBD1 is a possible D gene (6 bases). Germline V gives CDR1 SGHNT, CDR2 YYREEE (reference sequence). The germline V and J ends were trimmed by 5 bases and 4 bases, with 19 bases remaining between them. CDR3 length: 16 amino acids. The CDR3, as DNA: TGTGCCAGCAGGCGAACAGGGCCGCGAGGGGGAAACACCATATATTTT. As protein: CASRRTGPRGGNTIYF.

This chain links TRBV4-3 with TRBJ1-5, with no clear D. V lost 1 base and J 7 bases, leaving 14 bases between the germline ends. CDR3 size: 15 residues. Germline V gene data show CDR1 as LGHNA and CDR2 as YSLEER. This CDR3 reads CASSQGPSTGQPQHF. The CDR3 coding sequence is TGCGCCAGCAGCCAAGGGCCCAGCACCGGGCAGCCCCAGCATTTT.

V is TRBV6-4 and J is TRBJ2-1; TRBD1 matches 9 bases. This CDR3 region has 15 residues. With V trimmed by 2 bases and J by 9 bases, 8 bases remained unmatched. The V gene's germline CDR1 is MRHNA and CDR2 SNTAGT. Here the CDR3 DNA reads TGTGCCAGCAGTGACCGGGACAGGGTATTCGGTGAGCAGTTCTTC. Translation gives CASSDRDRVFGEQFF.

This chain uses TRBV6-5 with TRBJ1-1; TRBD1 is a possible D gene (6 bases). Trimming left V 10 bases short and J 4 bases short, with 22 bases between. This CDR3 has 15 amino acids. Germline lookup yields CDR1 MNHEY and CDR2 SVGAGI. CDR3 sequence reads: CATRGGALRVTEAFF. Written as DNA, the CDR3 is TGTGCCACAAGGGGGGGGGCTCTTAGGGTCACTGAAGCTTTCTTT.

J is TRBJ2-5 and V is TRBV7-9, with a possible D match to TRBD2 (7 bases). The germline V and J ends were trimmed by 5 bases and 0 bases, with 16 bases remaining between them. CDR3 length: 16 amino acids. Germline V gene lookup returns CDR1 SEHNR and CDR2 FQNEAQ (reference sequence). CDR3 residues: CASSRGGAAYQETQYF. DNA for the CDR3: TGTGCCAGCAGCCGAGGGGGGGCGGCCTACCAAGAGACCCAGTACTTC.

The chain recombines TRBV12-3 or TRBV12-4 with TRBJ1-5, with D uncertain. The CDR3 totals 13 residues. V lost 1 base and J 6 bases, leaving 7 bases between the germline ends. Written as DNA, the CDR3 is TGTGCCAGCAGTTTAGGGGCCATTCAGCCCCAGCATTTT. Translation: CASSLGAIQPQHF.

The chain is built from TRBV9 and TRBJ1-5; 7 positions agree with TRBD1. Germline loops: CDR1 SGDLS, CDR2 YYNGEE. The trim removed 3 bases at V and 2 bases at J, leaving 2 bases unmatched. This CDR3 has 14 amino acids. Written as DNA, the CDR3 is TGTGCCAGCAGCGCGGGACAGCGCAATCAGCCCCAGCATTTT. Residues: CASSAGQRNQPQHF.

This chain connects TRBV12-3 or TRBV12-4 to TRBJ1-4; D perhaps matches TRBD1 (6 bases). With 6 bases removed from V and 7 bases from J, the gap between germline ends came to 9 bases. The CDR3 contains 12 residues. The CDR3 protein is CASSPGAEKLFF. The DNA for the CDR3 is TGTGCCAGCAGCCCAGGGGCTGAAAAACTGTTTTTT.

Turning to this clone: Other DNA sequences from this sample encode an identical CDR3 as well. This chain joins TRBV18 and TRBJ1-5; the match to TRBD1 covers 11 bases. Per the germline V gene, CDR1 is KGHSH and CDR2 is LQKENI. The CDR3 spans 14 residues. V lost 6 bases and J lost 7; bases outside the gene matches: 5. CDR3 coding DNA: TGTGCCAGCTCCCCCGGGACAGGGGGACAGCCCCAGCATTTT. Translated: CASSPGTGGQPQHF. Based on the CDR3 plus reference TRBV18 and TRBJ1-5, the full variable domain is NAGVMQNPRHLVRRRGQEARLRCSPMKGHSHVYWYRQLPEEGLKFMVYLQKENIIDESGMPKERFSAEFPKEGPSILRIQQVVRGDSAAYFCASSPGTGGQPQHFGDGTRLSIL.

The chain's CDR3 is CASGGQAQETQYF. The CDR3 coding sequence is TGTGCCAGCGGCGGACAGGCTCAAGAGACCCAGTACTTC. The rearrangement uses TRBV14 and TRBJ2-5, with 7 bases matching TRBD1. Per the germline V gene, CDR1 is SGHDN and CDR2 is FVKESK. V lost 8 bases to trimming and J lost 2 bases; unmatched junction nucleotides: 5. This CDR3 is 13 amino acids long. The full variable domain, with the rest looked up from reference TRBV14 and TRBJ2-5, is EAGVTQFPSHSVIEKGQTVTLRCDPISGHDNLYWYRRVMGKEIKFLLHFVKESKQDESGMPNNRFLAERTGGTYSTLKVQPAELEDSGVYFCASGGQAQETQYFGPGTRLLVL.

The chain links TRBV11-2 to TRBJ2-1; D possibly corresponds to TRBD2 (6 bases). The CDR3 contains 13 residues. Germline V gene sequence: CDR1 SGHAT, CDR2 FQNNGV. Trimming removed 1 base at V and 9 bases at J, with 10 bases between. Here the CDR3 DNA reads TGTGCCAGCAGCTTAGTTCGGGAGCGTGAGCAGTTCTTC. It specifies CASSLVREREQFF.

In regard to this clone: The same CDR3 arises from other DNA sequences in this sample as well. The chain couples TRBV9 to TRBJ2-7, with TRBD1 matching over 12 bases. Trimming removed 2 bases from V and 4 bases from J; junction bases left unmatched: 1. The CDR3 spans 14 residues. Germline loops: CDR1 SGDLS, CDR2 YYNGEE. The CDR3 loop reads CASSVGQGAYEQYF. The CDR3 DNA sequence: TGTGCCAGCAGCGTGGGACAGGGGGCATACGAGCAGTACTTC.

The chain couples TRBV7-9 to TRBJ2-3; a possible D gene is TRBD2 (6 bases). Trimming took off 7 bases at V and 2 bases at J, with 28 bases between the two ends. The V gene's germline CDR1 is SEHNR and CDR2 FQNEAQ (reference sequence). The length of the CDR3 is 19 residues. CDR3 coding DNA: TGTGCCAGCACCACCACCGGGACTGGGAGTTCCCTAGCCACAGATACGCAGTATTTT. As protein: CASTTTGTGSSLATDTQYF. Looking up the rest from reference TRBV7-9 and TRBJ2-3 gives the full variable domain: DTGVSQNPRHKITKRGQNVTFRCDPISEHNRLYWYRQTLGQGPEFLTYFQNEAQLEKSRLLSDRFSAERPKGSFSTLEIQRTEQGDSAMYLCASTTTGTGSSLATDTQYFGPGTRLTVL.

The rearrangement joins TRBV4-3 to TRBJ2-1, with D uncertain. V was shortened by 3 bases and J by 8 bases, with 8 bases between the two germline ends. The CDR3 loop spans 12 amino acids. In germline, CDR1 is LGHNA, CDR2 YSLEER. For the CDR3, the DNA is TGCGCCAGCAGCCATTTCTCCCATGAGCAGTTCTTC. Residues: CASSHFSHEQFF.

CDR3 nucleotides: TGTGCCAGCAGTCAGAACAGGGCTGCCTACGAGCAGTACTTC. This translates into CASSQNRAAYEQYF. The J gene is TRBJ2-7, the V gene TRBV25-1, with D perhaps matching TRBD1 (6 bases). V lost 5 bases and J 2 bases, leaving 13 bases between the germline ends. The CDR3 is 14 residues long. The germline V gene encodes CDR1 MGHDK and CDR2 SYGVNS.

The chain combines TRBV4-2 with TRBJ1-2; TRBD1 might be the D (5 bases). Germline V CDR1 and CDR2: LGHNA, YNFKEQ. Trimming took off 1 base at V and 5 bases at J, with 14 bases between the two ends. The CDR3 sequence is 15 residues long. CDR3 protein: CASSQGAGRGYGYTF. The CDR3 nucleotides are TGTGCCAGCAGCCAAGGCGCGGGGAGGGGTTATGGCTACACCTTC.

The rearrangement links TRBV19 to TRBJ1-5; a possible D gene is TRBD1 (6 bases). The germline gives CDR1 LNHDA, CDR2 SQIVND (reference sequence). Trimming took 7 bases from V and 0 from J, leaving 19 bases between them. The CDR3 loop spans 17 amino acids. DNA for the CDR3: TGTGCCAGTATAGTGAGGGGGACCCCCTATAGCAATCAGCCCCAGCATTTT. It is translated as CASIVRGTPYSNQPQHF.

The chain links TRBV3-1 (or the pseudogene TRBV3-2) to TRBJ2-1; 8 nucleotides agree with TRBD2. From germline, CDR1 is LGHDT and CDR2 YNNKEL (reference sequence). The CDR3 sequence is 16 residues long. V was clipped by 3 bases and J by 4 bases; unmatched bases: 8. CDR3 DNA: TGTGCCAGCAGCCACACCGGGACTAGGGGGTACAATGAGCAGTTCTTC. This codes for CASSHTGTRGYNEQFF.

As concerns this clone: The sample carries other DNA sequences with the same CDR3. J is TRBJ1-5 and V is TRBV29-1; 9 nucleotides agree with TRBD1. The trim removed 3 bases at V and 5 bases at J, leaving 2 bases unmatched. This CDR3 has 13 amino acids. CDR1 is SQVTM and CDR2 is ANQGSEA in the germline V gene. The CDR3 DNA reads as TGCAGCGTTGAGGGACAGGGTGATCAGCCCCAGCATTTT. Protein product: CSVEGQGDQPQHF.